One sample yielded the 3 T cell receptor beta chains listed below, sequenced in a study of blood T cell repertoires in COVID-19. Profiling relied on immunoSEQ multiplex PCR, and the TCRdb table lists in-frame clones only, not all of them. The sample records 350,000 or so clones, approximately 84% being singletons. Sequenced material: PBMCs or T cells enriched from blood (not recorded which). These receptors were collected from a woman aged 25 to 45 who had recovered from COVID-19.

Notes on this clone: The same CDR3 arises from other DNA sequences in this sample as well. J is TRBJ2-1 and V is TRBV9, with a possible D match to TRBD2 (6 bases). The CDR3 totals 14 residues. Germline V gene sequence: CDR1 SGDLS, CDR2 YYNGEE. V was cut by 4 bases and J by 5 bases, with 13 bases left in between. The CDR3 bases are TGTGCCAGCAGCCCCACCGGGACTGACAATGAGCAGTTCTTC. Residues: CASSPTGTDNEQFF.

The chain combines TRBV10-3 with TRBJ1-2; TRBD1 might be the D (5 bases). V lost 0 bases, J lost 2 bases, and 19 bases lay in between. Germline V CDR1 and CDR2: ENHRY, SYGVKD. The CDR3 consists of 18 residues. CDR3 nucleotides: TGTGCCATCAGTGAGTCCCGGCCGGGGGTTGGTCCCAACTATGGCTACACCTTC. Its protein product is CAISESRPGVGPNYGYTF.

V is TRBV19 and J is TRBJ2-4; D is possibly TRBD2 (6 bases). V lost 6 bases and J lost 0, with 21 bases in between. The CDR3 extends over 18 amino acids. Per the germline V gene, CDR1 is LNHDA and CDR2 is SQIVND (reference sequence). The CDR3 reads CASSTGLPGSQAKNIQYF. For the CDR3, the DNA is TGTGCCAGTAGCACGGGACTCCCAGGCTCTCAAGCCAAAAACATTCAGTACTTC.